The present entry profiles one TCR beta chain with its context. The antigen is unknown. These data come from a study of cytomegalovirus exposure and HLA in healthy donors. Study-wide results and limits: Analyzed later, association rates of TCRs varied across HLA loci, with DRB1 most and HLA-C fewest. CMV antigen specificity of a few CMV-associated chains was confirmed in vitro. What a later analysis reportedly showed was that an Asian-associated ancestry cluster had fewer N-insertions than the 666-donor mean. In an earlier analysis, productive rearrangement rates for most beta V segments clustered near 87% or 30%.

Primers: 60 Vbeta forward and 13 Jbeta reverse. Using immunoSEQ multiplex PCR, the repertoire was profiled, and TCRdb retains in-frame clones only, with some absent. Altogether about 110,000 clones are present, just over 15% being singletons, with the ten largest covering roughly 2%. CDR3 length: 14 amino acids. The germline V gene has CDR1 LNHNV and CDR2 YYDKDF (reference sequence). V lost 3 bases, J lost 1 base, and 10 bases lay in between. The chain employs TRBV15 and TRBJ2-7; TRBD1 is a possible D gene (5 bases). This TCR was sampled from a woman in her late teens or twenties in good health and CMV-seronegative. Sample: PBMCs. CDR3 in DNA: TGTGCCACCAGCAGGACGGACATTTCCTACGAGCAGTACTTC. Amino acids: CATSRTDISYEQYF.